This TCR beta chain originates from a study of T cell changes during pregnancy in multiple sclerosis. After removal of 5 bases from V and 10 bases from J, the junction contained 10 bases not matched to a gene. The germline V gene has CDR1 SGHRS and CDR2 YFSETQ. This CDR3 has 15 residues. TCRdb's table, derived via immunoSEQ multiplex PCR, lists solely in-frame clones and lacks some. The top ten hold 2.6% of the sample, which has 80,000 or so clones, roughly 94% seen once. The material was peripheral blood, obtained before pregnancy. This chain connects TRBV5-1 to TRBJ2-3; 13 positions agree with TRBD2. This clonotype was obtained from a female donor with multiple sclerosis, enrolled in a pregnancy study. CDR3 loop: CASRRGLAGPPAQYF. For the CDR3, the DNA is TGCGCCAGCAGACGGGGACTAGCGGGGCCTCCCGCGCAGTATTTT.